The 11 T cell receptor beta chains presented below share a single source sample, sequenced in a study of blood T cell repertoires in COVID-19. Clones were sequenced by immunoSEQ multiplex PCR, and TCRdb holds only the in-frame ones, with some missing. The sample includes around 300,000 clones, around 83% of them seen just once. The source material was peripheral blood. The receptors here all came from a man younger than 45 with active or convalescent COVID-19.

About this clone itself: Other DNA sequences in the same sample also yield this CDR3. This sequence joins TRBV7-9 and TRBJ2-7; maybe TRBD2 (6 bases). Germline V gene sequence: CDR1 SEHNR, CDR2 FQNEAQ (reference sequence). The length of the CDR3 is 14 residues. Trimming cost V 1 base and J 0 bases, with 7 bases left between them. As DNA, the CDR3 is TGTGCCAGCAGCTTAGGGGGACTCTCCTACGAGCAGTACTTC. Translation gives CASSLGGLSYEQYF.

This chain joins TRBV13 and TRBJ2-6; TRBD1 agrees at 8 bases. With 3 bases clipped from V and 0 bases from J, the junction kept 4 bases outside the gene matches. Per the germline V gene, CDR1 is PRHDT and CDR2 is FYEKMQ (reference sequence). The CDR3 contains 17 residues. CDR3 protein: CASSFDRGPSGANVLTF. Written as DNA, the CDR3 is TGTGCCAGCAGCTTTGACAGGGGTCCCTCTGGGGCCAACGTCCTGACTTTC.

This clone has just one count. CDR3 sequence (DNA): TGTGCCAGCAGCTTAGCGGGGGGGCGTTACAATGAGCAGTTCTTC. Translating gives CASSLAGGRYNEQFF. The V call is TRBV7-2, the J call TRBJ2-1; D may be TRBD2 (7 bases). Germline lookup yields CDR1 SGHTA and CDR2 FQGNSA. Trimming took off 0 bases at V and 4 bases at J, with 10 bases between the two ends. The CDR3 contains 15 residues.

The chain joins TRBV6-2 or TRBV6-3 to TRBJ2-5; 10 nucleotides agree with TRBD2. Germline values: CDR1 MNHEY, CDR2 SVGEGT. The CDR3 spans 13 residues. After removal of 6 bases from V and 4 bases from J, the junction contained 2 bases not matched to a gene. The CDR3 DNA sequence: TGTGCCAGCAGCCGGACTAGCGGAGAGACCCAGTACTTC. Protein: CASSRTSGETQYF.

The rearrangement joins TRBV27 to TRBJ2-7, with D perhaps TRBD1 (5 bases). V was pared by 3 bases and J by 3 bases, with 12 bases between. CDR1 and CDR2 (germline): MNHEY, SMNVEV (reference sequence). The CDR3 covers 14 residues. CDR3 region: CASSFQGGHYEQYF. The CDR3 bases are TGTGCCAGCAGTTTTCAGGGCGGCCACTACGAGCAGTACTTC.

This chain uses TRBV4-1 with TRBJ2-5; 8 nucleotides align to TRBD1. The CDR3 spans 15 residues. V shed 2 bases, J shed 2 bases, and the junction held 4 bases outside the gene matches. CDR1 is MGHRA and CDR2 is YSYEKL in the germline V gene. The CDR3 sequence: CASSQTWTGQETQYF. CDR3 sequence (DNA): TGCGCCAGCAGCCAAACTTGGACAGGGCAAGAGACCCAGTACTTC.

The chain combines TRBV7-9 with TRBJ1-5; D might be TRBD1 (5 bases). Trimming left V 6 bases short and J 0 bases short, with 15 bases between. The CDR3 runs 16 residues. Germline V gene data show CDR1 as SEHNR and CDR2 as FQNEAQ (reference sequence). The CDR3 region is CASSRAGHNSNQPQHF. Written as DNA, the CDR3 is TGTGCCAGCAGTCGTGCAGGGCATAATAGCAATCAGCCCCAGCATTTT.

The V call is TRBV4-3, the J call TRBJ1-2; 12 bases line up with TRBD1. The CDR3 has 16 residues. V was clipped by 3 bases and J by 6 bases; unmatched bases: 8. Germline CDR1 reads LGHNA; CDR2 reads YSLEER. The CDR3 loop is CASSQLSGTGGDGYTF. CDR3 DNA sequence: TGCGCCAGCAGCCAGCTATCCGGGACAGGGGGCGATGGCTACACCTTC.

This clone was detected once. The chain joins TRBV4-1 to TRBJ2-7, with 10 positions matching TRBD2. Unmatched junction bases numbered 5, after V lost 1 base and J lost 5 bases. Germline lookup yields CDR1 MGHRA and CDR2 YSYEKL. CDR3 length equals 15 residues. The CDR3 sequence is CASSQVSGRYNEQYF. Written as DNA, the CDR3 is TGCGCCAGCAGCCAAGTTAGCGGGAGGTATAACGAGCAGTACTTC.

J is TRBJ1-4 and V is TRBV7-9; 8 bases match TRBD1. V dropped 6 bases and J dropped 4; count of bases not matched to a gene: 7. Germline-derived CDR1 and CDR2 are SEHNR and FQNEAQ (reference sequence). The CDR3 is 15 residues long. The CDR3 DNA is TGTGCCAGCAGAGCACCGGGACAGGTTAATGAAAAACTGTTTTTT. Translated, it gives CASRAPGQVNEKLFF. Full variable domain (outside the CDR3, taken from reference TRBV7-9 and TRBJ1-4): DTGVSQNPRHKITKRGQNVTFRCDPISEHNRLYWYRQTLGQGPEFLTYFQNEAQLEKSRLLSDRFSAERPKGSFSTLEIQRTEQGDSAMYLCASRAPGQVNEKLFFGSGTQLSVL.

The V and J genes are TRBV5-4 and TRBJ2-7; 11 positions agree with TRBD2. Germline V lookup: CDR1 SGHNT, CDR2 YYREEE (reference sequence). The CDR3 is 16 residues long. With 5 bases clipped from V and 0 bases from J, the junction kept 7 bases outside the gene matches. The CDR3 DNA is TGTGCCAGCAGTAAAATAGCGGGAGGGAGCTCCTACGAGCAGTACTTC. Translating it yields CASSKIAGGSSYEQYF.